The present T cell receptor (beta chain) was sequenced within a study of T cell clusters in autoimmune cytopenias. This clonotype is medium-sized by frequency. Antigen unknown. CDR1 is GTSNPN, CDR2 SVGIG, per germline (reference sequence). The CDR3 length is 13 residues. Overall study findings and caveats: TRB repertoire shifts in secondary cytopenia and chronic lymphocytic leukemia mostly reflected lymphoma, not autoimmunity. Active autoimmune hepatitis patients had approximately 3-fold fewer exclusive TRB clusters than healthy donors.

TRB was amplified from roughly 250 ng of peripheral blood genomic DNA per sample. TRB was amplified by touch-down multiplex PCR, primer pools A and B combined. With the multiplex PCR reads reprocessed, TCRdb shows one record per CDR3 protein and no DNA. This listing includes about 6,300 distinct CDR3 sequences. The same data also contributed to another study, on T cell repertoires in aging, cancer and after chemotherapy. That source reports: Untreated cancer patients had significantly lower blood TCR diversity than age-matched healthy donors. No conclusions about immunological memory after chemotherapy can be drawn from the repertoire data.

This chain joins TRBV30 and TRBJ2-5. The receptor was isolated from a human donor in good health. The sequenced sample was peripheral blood. The CDR3: CAWSVWQDGTQYF.